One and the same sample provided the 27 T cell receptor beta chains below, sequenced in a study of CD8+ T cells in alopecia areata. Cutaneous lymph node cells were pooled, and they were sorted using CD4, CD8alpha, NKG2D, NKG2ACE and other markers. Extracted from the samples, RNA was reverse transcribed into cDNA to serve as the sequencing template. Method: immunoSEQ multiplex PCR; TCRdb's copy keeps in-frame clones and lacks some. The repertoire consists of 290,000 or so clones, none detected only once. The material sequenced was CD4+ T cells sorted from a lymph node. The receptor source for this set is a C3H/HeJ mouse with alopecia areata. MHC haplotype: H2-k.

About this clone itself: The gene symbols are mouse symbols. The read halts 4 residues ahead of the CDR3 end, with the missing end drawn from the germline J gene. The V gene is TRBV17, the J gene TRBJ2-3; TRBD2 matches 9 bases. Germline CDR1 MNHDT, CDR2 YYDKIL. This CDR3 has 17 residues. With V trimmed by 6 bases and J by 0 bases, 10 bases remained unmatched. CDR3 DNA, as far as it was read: TGTGCTAGCAGCCCTCTCTGGCTGGGGGGGAGTGCAGAA. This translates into CASSPLWLGGSAE. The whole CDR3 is CASSPLWLGGSAETLYF.

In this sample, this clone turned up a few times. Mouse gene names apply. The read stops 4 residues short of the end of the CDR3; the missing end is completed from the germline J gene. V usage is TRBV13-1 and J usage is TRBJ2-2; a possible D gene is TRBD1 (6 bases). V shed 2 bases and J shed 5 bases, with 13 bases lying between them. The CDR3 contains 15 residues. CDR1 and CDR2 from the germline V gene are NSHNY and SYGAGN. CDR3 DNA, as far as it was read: TGTGCCAGCAGTGAGCAGGGGAGAGAGACCGGG. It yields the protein CASSEQGRETG. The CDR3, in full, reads CASSEQGRETGQLYF.

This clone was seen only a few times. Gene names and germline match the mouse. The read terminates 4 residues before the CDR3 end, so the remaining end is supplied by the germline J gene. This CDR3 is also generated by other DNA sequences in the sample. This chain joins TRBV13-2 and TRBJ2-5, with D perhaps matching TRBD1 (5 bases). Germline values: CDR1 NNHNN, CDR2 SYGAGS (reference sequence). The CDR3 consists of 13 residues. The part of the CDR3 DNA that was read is TGTGCCAGCGGCCCGGGTCAGGGAGAC. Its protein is CASGPGQGD. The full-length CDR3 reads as CASGPGQGDTQYF.

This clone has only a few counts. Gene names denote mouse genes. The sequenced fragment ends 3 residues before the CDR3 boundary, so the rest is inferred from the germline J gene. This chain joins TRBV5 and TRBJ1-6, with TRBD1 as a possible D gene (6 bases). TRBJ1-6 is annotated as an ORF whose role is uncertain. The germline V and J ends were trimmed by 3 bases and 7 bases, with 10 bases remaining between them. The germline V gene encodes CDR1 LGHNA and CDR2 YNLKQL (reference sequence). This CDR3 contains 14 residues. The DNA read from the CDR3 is TGTGCCAGCAGCCACTTCAGGGGAAATTCGCCC. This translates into CASSHFRGNSP. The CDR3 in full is CASSHFRGNSPLYF.

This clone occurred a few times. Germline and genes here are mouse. The CDR3 DNA, read in part, is TGTGCCAGCAGCCAAGATTCCTCGACAGGGGGCTTCCAAGAC. Protein: CASSQDSSTGGFQD. The whole CDR3 region reads CASSQDSSTGGFQDTQYF. V gene TRBV5 combines with J gene TRBJ2-5, with 10 bases matching TRBD1. The observed sequence ends 4 residues before the CDR3 terminus, with the missing tail filled in from the germline J gene. Unmatched junction bases numbered 8, after V lost 0 bases and J lost 2 bases. CDR3 length: 18 residues. Germline-derived CDR1 and CDR2 are LGHNA and YNLKQL (reference sequence).

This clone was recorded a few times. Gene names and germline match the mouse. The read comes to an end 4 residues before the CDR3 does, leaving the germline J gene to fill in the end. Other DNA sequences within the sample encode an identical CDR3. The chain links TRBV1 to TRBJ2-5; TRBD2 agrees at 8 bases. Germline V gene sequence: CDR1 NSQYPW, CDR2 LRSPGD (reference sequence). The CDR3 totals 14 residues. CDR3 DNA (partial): TGCACCTGCAGTGCGGGGGGGGCAGGGGAC. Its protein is CTCSAGGAGD. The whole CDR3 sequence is CTCSAGGAGDTQYF.

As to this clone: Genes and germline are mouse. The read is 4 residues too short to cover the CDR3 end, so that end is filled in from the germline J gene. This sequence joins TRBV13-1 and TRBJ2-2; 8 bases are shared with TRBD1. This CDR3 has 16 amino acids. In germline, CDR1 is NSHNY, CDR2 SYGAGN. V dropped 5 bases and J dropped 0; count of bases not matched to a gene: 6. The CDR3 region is CASSGDRITNTGQLYF. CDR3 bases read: TGTGCCAGCAGCGGGGACAGGATCACAAACACCGGG.

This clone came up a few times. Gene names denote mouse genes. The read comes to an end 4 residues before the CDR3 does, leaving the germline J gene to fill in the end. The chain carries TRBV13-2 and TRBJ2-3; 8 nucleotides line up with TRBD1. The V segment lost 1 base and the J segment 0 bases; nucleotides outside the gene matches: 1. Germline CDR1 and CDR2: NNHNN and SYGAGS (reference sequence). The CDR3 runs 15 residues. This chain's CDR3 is CASGDRTGSAETLYF. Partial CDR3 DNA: TGTGCCAGCGGTGATAGGACAGGGAGTGCAGAA.

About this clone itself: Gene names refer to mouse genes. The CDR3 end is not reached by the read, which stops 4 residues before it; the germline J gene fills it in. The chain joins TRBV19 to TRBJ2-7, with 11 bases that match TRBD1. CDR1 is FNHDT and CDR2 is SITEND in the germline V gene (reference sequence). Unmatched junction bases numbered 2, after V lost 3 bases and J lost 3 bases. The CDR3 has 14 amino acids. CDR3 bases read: TGTGCCAGCAGTAAGGGGACAGGGGGCTAT. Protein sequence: CASSKGTGGY. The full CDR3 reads CASSKGTGGYEQYF.

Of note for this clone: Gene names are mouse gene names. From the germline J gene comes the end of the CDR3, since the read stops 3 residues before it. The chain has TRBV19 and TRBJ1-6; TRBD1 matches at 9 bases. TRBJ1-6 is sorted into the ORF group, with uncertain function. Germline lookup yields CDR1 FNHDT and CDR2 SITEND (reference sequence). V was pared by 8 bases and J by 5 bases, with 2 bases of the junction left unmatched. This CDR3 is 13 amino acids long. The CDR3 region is CASGTGNNSPLYF. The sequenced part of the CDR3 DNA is TGTGCCAGTGGGACAGGGAATAATTCGCCC.

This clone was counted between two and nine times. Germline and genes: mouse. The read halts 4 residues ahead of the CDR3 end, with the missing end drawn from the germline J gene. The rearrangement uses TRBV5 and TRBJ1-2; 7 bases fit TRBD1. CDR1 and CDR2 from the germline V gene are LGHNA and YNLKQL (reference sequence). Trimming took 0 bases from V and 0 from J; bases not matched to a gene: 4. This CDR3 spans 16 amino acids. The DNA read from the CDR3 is TGTGCCAGCAGCCAAGATCCCGGGACAGCAAACTCC. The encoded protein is CASSQDPGTANS. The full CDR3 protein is CASSQDPGTANSDYTF.

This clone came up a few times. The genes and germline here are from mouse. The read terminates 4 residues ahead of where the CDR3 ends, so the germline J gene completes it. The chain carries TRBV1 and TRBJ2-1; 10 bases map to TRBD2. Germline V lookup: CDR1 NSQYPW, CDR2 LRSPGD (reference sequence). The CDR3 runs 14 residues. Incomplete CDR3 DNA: TGCACCTGCAGTGCGACGGACTGGGGGGCT. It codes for CTCSATDWGA. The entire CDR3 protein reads CTCSATDWGAEQFF. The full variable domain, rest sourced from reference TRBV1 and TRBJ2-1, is VTLLEQNPRWRLVPRGQAVNLRCILKNSQYPWMSWYQQDLQKQLQWLFTLRSPGDKEVKSLPGADYLATRVTDTELRLQVANMSQGRTLYCTCSATDWGAEQFFGPGTRLTVL.

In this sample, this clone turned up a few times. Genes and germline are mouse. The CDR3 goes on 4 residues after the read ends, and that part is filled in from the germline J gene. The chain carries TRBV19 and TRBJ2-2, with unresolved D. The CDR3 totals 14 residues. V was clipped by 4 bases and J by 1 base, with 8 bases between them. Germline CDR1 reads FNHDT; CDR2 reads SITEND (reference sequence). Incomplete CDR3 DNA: TGTGCCAGCAGTGCACAAGAAAACACCGGG. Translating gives CASSAQENTG. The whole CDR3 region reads CASSAQENTGQLYF.

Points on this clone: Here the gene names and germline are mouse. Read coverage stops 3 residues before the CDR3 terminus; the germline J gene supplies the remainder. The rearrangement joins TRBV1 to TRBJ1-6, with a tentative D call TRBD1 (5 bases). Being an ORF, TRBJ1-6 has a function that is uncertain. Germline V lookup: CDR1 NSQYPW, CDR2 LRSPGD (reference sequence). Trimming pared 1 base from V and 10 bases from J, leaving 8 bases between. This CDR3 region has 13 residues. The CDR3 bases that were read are TGCACCTGCAGTGCAGCCGGGGGGTCGCCC. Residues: CTCSAAGGSP. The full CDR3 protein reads CTCSAAGGSPLYF.

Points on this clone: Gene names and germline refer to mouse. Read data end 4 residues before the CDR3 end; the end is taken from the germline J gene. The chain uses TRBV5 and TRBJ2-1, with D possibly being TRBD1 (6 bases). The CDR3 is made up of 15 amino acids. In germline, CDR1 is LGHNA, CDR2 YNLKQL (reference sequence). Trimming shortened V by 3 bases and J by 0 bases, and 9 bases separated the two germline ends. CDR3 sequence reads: CASSHDRYNYAEQFF. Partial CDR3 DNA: TGTGCCAGCAGCCACGACAGGTATAACTATGCT.

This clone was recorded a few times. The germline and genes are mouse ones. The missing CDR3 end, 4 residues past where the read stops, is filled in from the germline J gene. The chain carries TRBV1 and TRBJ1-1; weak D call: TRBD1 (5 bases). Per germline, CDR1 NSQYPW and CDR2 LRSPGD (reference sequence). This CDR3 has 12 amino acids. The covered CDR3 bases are TGCACCTGCAGTGCAGGGACAAAA. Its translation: CTCSAGTK. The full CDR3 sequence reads CTCSAGTKEVFF.

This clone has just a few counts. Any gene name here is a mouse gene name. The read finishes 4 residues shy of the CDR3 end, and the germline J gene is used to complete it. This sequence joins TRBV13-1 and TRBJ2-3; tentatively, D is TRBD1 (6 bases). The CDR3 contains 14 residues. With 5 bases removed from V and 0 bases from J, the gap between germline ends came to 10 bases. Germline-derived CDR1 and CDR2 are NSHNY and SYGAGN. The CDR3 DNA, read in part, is TGTGCCAGCAGAATACAGGGTAGTGCAGAA. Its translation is CASRIQGSAE. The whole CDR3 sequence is CASRIQGSAETLYF.

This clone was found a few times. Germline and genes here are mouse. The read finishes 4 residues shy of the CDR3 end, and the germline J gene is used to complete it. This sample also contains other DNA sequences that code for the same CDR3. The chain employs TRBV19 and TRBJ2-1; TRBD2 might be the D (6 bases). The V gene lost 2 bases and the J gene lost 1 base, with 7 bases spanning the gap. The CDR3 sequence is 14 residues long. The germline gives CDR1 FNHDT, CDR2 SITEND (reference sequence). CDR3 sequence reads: CASSITGNYAEQFF. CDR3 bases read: TGTGCCAGCAGTATCACTGGGAACTATGCT.

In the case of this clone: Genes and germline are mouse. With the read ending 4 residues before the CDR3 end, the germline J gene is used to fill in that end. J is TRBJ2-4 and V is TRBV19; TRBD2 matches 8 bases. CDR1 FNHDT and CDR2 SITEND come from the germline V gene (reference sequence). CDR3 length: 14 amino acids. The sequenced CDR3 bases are TGTGCCAGCACCTCCTGGGGGGCCCGAAAC. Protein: CASTSWGARN. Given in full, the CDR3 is CASTSWGARNTLYF. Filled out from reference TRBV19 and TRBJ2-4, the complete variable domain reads GGIITQTPKFLIGQEGQKLTLKCQQNFNHDTMYWYRQDSGKGLRLIYYSITENDLQKGDLSEGYDASREKKSSFSLTVTSAQKNEMAVFLCASTSWGARNTLYFGAGTRLSVL.

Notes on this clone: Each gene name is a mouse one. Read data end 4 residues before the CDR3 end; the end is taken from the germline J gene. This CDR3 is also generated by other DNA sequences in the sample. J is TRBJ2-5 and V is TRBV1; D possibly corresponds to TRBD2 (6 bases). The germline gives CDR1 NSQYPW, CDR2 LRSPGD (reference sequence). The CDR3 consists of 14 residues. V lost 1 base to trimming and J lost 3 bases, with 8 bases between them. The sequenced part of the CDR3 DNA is TGCACCTGCAGTGCAGGTTGGGGGCAAGAC. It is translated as CTCSAGWGQD. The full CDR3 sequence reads CTCSAGWGQDTQYF.

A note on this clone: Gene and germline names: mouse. The part of the CDR3 DNA that was read is TGTGCCAGCAGTGACCGGGACATAAACACCGGG. Translated, it gives CASSDRDINTG. Given in full, the CDR3 is CASSDRDINTGQLYF. V usage is TRBV13-1 and J usage is TRBJ2-2, with D possibly matching TRBD1 (6 bases). The CDR3 goes on 4 residues after the read ends, and that part is filled in from the germline J gene. This CDR3 region has 15 residues. The V and J ends lost 2 bases and 1 base respectively, with 9 bases between them. The germline CDR1 and CDR2 sequences are NSHNY and SYGAGN.

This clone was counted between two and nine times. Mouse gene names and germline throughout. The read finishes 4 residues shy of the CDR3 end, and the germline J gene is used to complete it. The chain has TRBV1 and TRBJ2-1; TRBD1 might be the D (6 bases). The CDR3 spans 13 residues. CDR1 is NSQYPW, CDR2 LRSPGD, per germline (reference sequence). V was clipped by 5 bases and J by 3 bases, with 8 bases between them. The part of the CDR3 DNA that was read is TGCACCTGCAGTAGGACAGTCTATGCT. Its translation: CTCSRTVYA. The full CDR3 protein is CTCSRTVYAEQFF. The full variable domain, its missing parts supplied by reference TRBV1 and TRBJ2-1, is VTLLEQNPRWRLVPRGQAVNLRCILKNSQYPWMSWYQQDLQKQLQWLFTLRSPGDKEVKSLPGADYLATRVTDTELRLQVANMSQGRTLYCTCSRTVYAEQFFGPGTRLTVL.

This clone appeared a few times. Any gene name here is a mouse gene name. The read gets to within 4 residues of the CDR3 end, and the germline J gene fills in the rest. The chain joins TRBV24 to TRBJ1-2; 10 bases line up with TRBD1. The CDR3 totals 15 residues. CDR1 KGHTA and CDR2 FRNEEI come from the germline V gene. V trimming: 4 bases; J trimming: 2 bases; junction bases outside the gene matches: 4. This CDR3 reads CASSPGTGVNSDYTF. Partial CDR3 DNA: TGTGCCAGCAGTCCGGGGACAGGGGTGAACTCC.

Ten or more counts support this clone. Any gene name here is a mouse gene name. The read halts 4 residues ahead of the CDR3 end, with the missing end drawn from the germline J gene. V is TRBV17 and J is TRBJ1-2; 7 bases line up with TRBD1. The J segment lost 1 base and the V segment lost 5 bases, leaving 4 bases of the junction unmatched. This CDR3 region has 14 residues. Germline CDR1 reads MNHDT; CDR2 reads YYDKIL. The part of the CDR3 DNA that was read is TGTGCTAGCAGTCGGACAGGATTAAACTCC. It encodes CASSRTGLNS. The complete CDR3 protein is CASSRTGLNSDYTF.

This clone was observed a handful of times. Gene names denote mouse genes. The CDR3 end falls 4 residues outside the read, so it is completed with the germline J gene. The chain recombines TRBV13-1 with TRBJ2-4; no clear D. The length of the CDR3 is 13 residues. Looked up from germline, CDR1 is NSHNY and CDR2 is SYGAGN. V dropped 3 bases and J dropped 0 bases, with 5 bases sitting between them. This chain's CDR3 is CASSVNSQNTLYF. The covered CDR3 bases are TGTGCCAGCAGTGTCAATAGTCAAAAC.

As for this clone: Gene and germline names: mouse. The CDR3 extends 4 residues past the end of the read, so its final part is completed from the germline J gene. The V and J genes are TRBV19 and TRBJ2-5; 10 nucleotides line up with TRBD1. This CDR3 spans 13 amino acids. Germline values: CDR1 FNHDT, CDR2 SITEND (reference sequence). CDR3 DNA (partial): TGTGCCACATCCGACAGGGGGCGAGAC. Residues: CATSDRGRD. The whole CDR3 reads CATSDRGRDTQYF.

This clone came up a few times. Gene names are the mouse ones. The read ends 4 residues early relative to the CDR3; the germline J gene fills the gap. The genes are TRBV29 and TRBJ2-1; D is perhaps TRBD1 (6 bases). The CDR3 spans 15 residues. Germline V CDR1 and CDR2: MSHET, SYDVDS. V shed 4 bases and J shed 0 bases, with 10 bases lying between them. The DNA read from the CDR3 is TGTGCTAGCAGTTCAACAGGGAATAACTATGCT. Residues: CASSSTGNNYA. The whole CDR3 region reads CASSSTGNNYAEQFF. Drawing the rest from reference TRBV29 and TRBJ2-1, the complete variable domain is DMKVTQMPRYLIKRMGENVLLECGQDMSHETMYWYRQDPGLGLQLIYISYDVDSNSEGDIPKGYRVSRKKREHFSLILDSAKTNQTSVYFCASSSTGNNYAEQFFGPGTRLTVL.